This TCR beta chain was recovered during a study of blood T cells in healthy people across ages. In germline, CDR1 is SGHTA, CDR2 FQGNSA. Trimming left V 1 base short and J 8 bases short, with 11 bases between. The length of the CDR3 is 14 residues. A J-beta primer mix and a sample-barcoded 5' primer were used in a second PCR of roughly 6 to 11 cycles. Via MiXCR, TCRdb re-called the 5' RACE reads, giving one row per CDR3 protein. The table shows some 920,000 distinct CDR3 sequences, with about 51% occurring only once. In its sample, this clonotype was seen a few times. The rearrangement links TRBV7-2 to TRBJ1-4; no definite D call. The receptor comes from a woman aged 60-75 years in good health. Sequencing used blood. In DNA, the CDR3 is TGTGCCAGCAGCTTAGGGACCCAGAGCGAAAAACTGTTTTTT. The encoded protein is CASSLGTQSEKLFF.